These 16 T cell receptor beta chains were all obtained from the same sample, sequenced in a study of cytomegalovirus exposure and HLA in healthy donors. PCR primers comprised 60 Vbeta and 13 Jbeta primers. Sequencing used immunoSEQ multiplex PCR; TCRdb keeps in-frame clones, though not all of them. Among some 200,000 clones listed, roughly four fifths were seen once. Sequenced input: PBMCs. The receptors were sampled from a woman in her 30s in good health and CMV-seronegative.

As for this clone: The junction shows a germline mismatch at one end, possibly a read error. The same CDR3 arises from other DNA sequences in this sample as well. This sequence joins TRBV4-1 and TRBJ2-1; weak D call: TRBD2 (5 bases). Germline V gives CDR1 MGHRA, CDR2 YSYEKL. CDR3 length: 14 residues. The CDR3 sequence is CASSQSGGPNEQFF. CDR3 bases: TGTGCCAGCAGCCAATCAGGAGGTCCCAATGAGCAGTTCTTC.

This CDR3 reads CASSPDEDIQYF. The CDR3 DNA reads as TGTGCCAGCTCACCGGATGAGGACATTCAGTACTTC. The chain employs TRBV18 and TRBJ2-4; D unresolved. The germline V gene has CDR1 KGHSH and CDR2 LQKENI. Trimming shortened V by 3 bases and J by 8 bases, and 8 bases separated the two germline ends. This CDR3 spans 12 amino acids.

This clone showed up just a few times. The chain employs TRBV28 and TRBJ1-6; D uncertain. Germline V gene lookup returns CDR1 MDHEN and CDR2 SYDVKM. Trimming pared 3 bases from V and 7 bases from J, leaving 4 bases between. This CDR3 has 12 residues. The CDR3 protein is CASSFQNSPLHF. The CDR3 bases are TGTGCCAGCAGTTTTCAGAATTCACCCCTCCACTTT.

V and J are TRBV7-2 and TRBJ2-7, with 10 bases identical to TRBD1. CDR1 SGHTA and CDR2 FQGNSA come from the germline V gene. CDR3 length: 13 amino acids. Trimming took 5 bases from V and 3 from J; bases not matched to a gene: 1. The CDR3, as DNA: TGTGCCAGCAGCCGGACAGGGGGCTACGAGCAGTACTTC. This encodes CASSRTGGYEQYF. Full variable domain (outside the CDR3, taken from reference TRBV7-2 and TRBJ2-7): GAGVSQSPSNKVTEKGKDVELRCDPISGHTALYWYRQSLGQGLEFLIYFQGNSAPDKSGLPSDRFSAERTGGSVSTLTIQRTQQEDSAVYLCASSRTGGYEQYFGPGTRLTVT.

The V and J genes are TRBV11-2 and TRBJ2-1; no firm D call. The CDR3 extends over 13 amino acids. In germline, CDR1 is SGHAT, CDR2 FQNNGV. The V end was cut by 0 bases, the J end by 7 bases, with 7 bases between. The CDR3 loop is CASSLDARNEQFF. As DNA, the CDR3 is TGTGCCAGCAGCTTAGATGCGCGTAATGAGCAGTTCTTC.

This clone came up once. The junction shows a germline mismatch at one end, possibly a read error. The CDR3 loop is CASSRVDGNTEAFF. The CDR3 DNA sequence: TGTGCTAGCAGCCGGGTCGACGGGAACACTGAAGCTTTCTTT. The V gene is TRBV7-7, the J gene TRBJ1-1; D remains ambiguous. Germline lookup yields CDR1 SSHAT and CDR2 FNYEAQ (reference sequence). The CDR3 loop spans 14 amino acids. Variable domain in full (rest from reference TRBV7-7 and TRBJ1-1): GAGVSQSPRYKVTKRGQDVTLRCDPISSHATLYWYQQALGQGPEFLTYFNYEAQPDKSGLPSDRFSAERPEGSISTLTIQRTEQRDSAMYRCASSRVDGNTEAFFGQGTRLTVV.

V is TRBV6-1 and J is TRBJ1-2, with 9 bases aligning to TRBD1. The V gene's germline CDR1 is MNHNS and CDR2 SASEGT. Trimming cost V 11 bases and J 4 bases; bases outside gene matches: 5. The CDR3 length is 12 residues. CDR3 in DNA: TGTGCCTCAAAACAGGGGGCCTATGGCTACACCTTC. Amino acids: CASKQGAYGYTF.

This clone was seen once. This sequence joins TRBV19 and TRBJ1-5, with D possibly TRBD1 on 6 matching bases. CDR1 is LNHDA and CDR2 is SQIVND in the germline V gene (reference sequence). The CDR3 loop spans 14 amino acids. The V end was cut by 3 bases, the J end by 5 bases, with 11 bases between. CDR3 protein: CASSIQGRDQPQHF. CDR3 coding DNA: TGTGCCAGTAGTATTCAGGGGAGAGATCAGCCCCAGCATTTT. Variable domain in full (rest from reference TRBV19 and TRBJ1-5): DGGITQSPKYLFRKEGQNVTLSCEQNLNHDAMYWYRQDPGQGLRLIYYSQIVNDFQKGDIAEGYSVSREKKESFPLTVTSAQKNPTAFYLCASSIQGRDQPQHFGDGTRLSIL.

This chain connects TRBV28 to TRBJ1-2, with 7 bases fitting TRBD1. Germline loops: CDR1 MDHEN, CDR2 SYDVKM. CDR3 size: 12 residues. V lost 11 bases, J lost 5 bases, and 8 bases stayed unmatched. The chain's CDR3 is CAWGQRLYGYTF. The CDR3 coding sequence is TGTGCCTGGGGACAGCGACTATATGGCTACACCTTC.

In the case of this clone: The sample has other DNA sequences that encode this CDR3 too. The chain recombines TRBV28 with TRBJ2-2; D remains unclear. The CDR3 has 12 residues. The ends were cut back, 5 bases at V and 4 bases at J, with 5 bases in the middle. Per germline, CDR1 MDHEN and CDR2 SYDVKM. The CDR3 DNA is TGTGCCAGCAGTCCGGGCACCGGGGAGCTGTTTTTT. Its protein product is CASSPGTGELFF. Based on the CDR3 plus reference TRBV28 and TRBJ2-2, the full variable domain is DVKVTQSSRYLVKRTGEKVFLECVQDMDHENMFWYRQDPGLGLRLIYFSYDVKMKEKGDIPEGYSVSREKKERFSLILESASTNQTSMYLCASSPGTGELFFGEGSRLTVL.

This chain uses TRBV28 with TRBJ2-2; TRBD2 is a possible D gene (7 bases). The germline CDR1 and CDR2 sequences are MDHEN and SYDVKM. This CDR3 is built from 17 residues. Trimming removed 2 bases at V and 4 bases at J, with 17 bases between. CDR3 nucleotides: TGTGCCAGCAGTTTAATACAGGGAGGGGGGAGCACCGGGGAGCTGTTTTTT. This translates into CASSLIQGGGSTGELFF.

The rearrangement joins TRBV7-9 to TRBJ1-5; D uncertain. V shed 4 bases and J shed 4 bases, with 11 bases lying between them. CDR3 length: 14 residues. Germline V gene data show CDR1 as SEHNR and CDR2 as FQNEAQ (reference sequence). DNA of the CDR3: TGTGCCAGCAGCTCTGGTGACGGGAATCAGCCCCAGCATTTT. It codes for CASSSGDGNQPQHF.

V gene TRBV27 combines with J gene TRBJ1-1; 7 bases align to TRBD1. This CDR3 has 14 amino acids. Losses at the gene ends were 6 bases for V and 7 bases for J; bases not matched to a gene: 11. Germline CDR1 and CDR2: MNHEY and SMNVEV (reference sequence). CDR3 residues: CASRRQGVGIEAFF. The CDR3, as DNA: TGTGCCAGCAGGAGACAGGGCGTTGGAATTGAAGCTTTCTTT.

This clone has just a few counts. The chain joins TRBV4-1 to TRBJ1-4; TRBD1 might be the D (5 bases). The CDR3 spans 16 residues. The germline gives CDR1 MGHRA, CDR2 YSYEKL. V was clipped by 4 bases and J by 11 bases, with 23 bases between them. The CDR3 region has the DNA TGCGCCAGCAGCCGGCAGCAGGGCCCAAGTGGCGAGAAACTGTTTTTT. Its protein is CASSRQQGPSGEKLFF.

V and J are TRBV5-5 and TRBJ2-7; possible D gene TRBD1, 6 bases. Germline values: CDR1 SGHKS, CDR2 YYEKEE (reference sequence). The CDR3 consists of 14 residues. Trimming left V 1 base short and J 2 bases short, with 10 bases between. CDR3 in DNA: TGTGCCAGCAGCTTGTCGGGACAAGCCTACGAGCAGTACTTC. Amino acid sequence: CASSLSGQAYEQYF.

The genes are TRBV19 and TRBJ2-1, with D perhaps matching TRBD2 (7 bases). CDR1 LNHDA and CDR2 SQIVND come from the germline V gene (reference sequence). Trimming stripped 3 bases from V and 4 bases from J, with 19 bases between. The CDR3 runs to 17 residues. CDR3 sequence reads: CASSIPVGGGHYNEQFF. DNA of the CDR3: TGTGCCAGTAGTATCCCCGTTGGGGGGGGACATTACAATGAGCAGTTCTTC.